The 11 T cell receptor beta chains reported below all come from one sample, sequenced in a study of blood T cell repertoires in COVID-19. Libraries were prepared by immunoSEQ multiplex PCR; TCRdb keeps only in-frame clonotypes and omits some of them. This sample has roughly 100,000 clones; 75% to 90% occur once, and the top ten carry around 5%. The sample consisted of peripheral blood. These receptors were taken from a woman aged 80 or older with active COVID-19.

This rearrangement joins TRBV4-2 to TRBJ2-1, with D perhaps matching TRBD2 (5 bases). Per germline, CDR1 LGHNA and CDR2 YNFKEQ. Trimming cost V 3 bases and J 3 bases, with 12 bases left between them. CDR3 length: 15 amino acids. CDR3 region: CASSQAKGGYNEQFF. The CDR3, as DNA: TGTGCCAGCAGCCAGGCCAAAGGAGGCTACAATGAGCAGTTCTTC.

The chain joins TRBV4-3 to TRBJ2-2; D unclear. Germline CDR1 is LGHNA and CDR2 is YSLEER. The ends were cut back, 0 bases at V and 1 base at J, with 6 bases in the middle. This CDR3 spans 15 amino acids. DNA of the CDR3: TGCGCCAGCAGCCAAGATTTCAGGAACACCGGGGAGCTGTTTTTT. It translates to CASSQDFRNTGELFF.

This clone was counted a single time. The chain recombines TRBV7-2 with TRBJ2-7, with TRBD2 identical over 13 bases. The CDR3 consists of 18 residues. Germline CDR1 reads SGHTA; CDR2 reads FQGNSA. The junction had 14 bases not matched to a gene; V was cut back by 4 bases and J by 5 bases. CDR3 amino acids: CASSSPIRTSGSTDEQYF. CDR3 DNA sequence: TGTGCCAGCAGCTCCCCGATCCGGACTAGCGGGAGTACCGACGAGCAGTACTTC. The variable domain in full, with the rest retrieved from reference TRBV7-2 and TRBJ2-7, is GAGVSQSPSNKVTEKGKDVELRCDPISGHTALYWYRQSLGQGLEFLIYFQGNSAPDKSGLPSDRFSAERTGGSVSTLTIQRTQQEDSAVYLCASSSPIRTSGSTDEQYFGPGTRLTVT.

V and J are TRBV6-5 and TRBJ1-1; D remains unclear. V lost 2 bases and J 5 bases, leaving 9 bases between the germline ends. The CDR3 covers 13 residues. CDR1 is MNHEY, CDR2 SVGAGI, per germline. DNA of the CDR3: TGTGCCAGCAGTTACGCCGGGGTAACTGAAGCTTTCTTT. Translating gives CASSYAGVTEAFF.

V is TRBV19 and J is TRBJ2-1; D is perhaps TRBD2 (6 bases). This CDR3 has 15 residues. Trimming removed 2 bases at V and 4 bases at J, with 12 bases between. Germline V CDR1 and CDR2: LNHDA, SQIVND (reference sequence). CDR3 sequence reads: CASSISASAYNEQFF. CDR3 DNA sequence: TGTGCCAGTAGTATATCGGCTAGCGCTTACAATGAGCAGTTCTTC.

CDR3 sequence (DNA): TGTGCCAGCAGCCACTCCAGGGCCAGGGGACTAGCGGGAGTCGTCGACAATGAGCAGTTCTTC. Protein product: CASSHSRARGLAGVVDNEQFF. The rearrangement joins TRBV21-1 to TRBJ2-1; TRBD2 is taken as the D call from the table, unchecked against the DNA. TRBV21-1 is described as a pseudogene. The CDR3 is 21 amino acids.

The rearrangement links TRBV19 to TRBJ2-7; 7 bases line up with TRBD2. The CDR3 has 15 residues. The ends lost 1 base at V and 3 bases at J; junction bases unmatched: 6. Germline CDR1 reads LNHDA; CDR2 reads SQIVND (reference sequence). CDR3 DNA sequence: TGTGCCAGTAGTATAGCACGAGGGAGGGACTACGAGCAGTACTTC. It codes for CASSIARGRDYEQYF.

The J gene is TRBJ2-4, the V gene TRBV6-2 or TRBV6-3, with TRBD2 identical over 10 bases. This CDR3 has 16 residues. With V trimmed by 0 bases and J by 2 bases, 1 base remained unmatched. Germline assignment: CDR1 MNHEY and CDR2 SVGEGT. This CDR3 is CASSYSAGGPKNIQYF. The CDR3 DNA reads TGTGCCAGCAGTTACTCAGCGGGAGGGCCCAAAAACATTCAGTACTTC.

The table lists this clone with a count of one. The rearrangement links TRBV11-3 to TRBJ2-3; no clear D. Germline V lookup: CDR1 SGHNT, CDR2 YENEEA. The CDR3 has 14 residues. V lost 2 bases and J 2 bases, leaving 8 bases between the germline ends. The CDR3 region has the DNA TGTGCCAGCAGCTTAAGCTTTCTCACAGATACGCAGTATTTT. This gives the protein CASSLSFLTDTQYF.

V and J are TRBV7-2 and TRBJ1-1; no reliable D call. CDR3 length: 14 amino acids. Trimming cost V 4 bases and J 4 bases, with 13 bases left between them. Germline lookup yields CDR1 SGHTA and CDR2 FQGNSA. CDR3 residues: CASSSSRVATEAFF. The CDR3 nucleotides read TGTGCCAGCAGCTCCTCCCGGGTAGCCACTGAAGCTTTCTTT.

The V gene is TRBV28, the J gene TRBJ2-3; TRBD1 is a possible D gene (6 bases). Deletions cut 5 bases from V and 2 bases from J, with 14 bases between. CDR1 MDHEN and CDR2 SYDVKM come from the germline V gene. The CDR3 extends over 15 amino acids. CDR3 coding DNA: TGTGCCAGCAGTCGACCCGGGACAACCACAGATACGCAGTATTTT. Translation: CASSRPGTTTDTQYF.